This T cell receptor (beta chain) was observed in a study of T cells in Graves' hyperthyroidism and ophthalmopathy. General study results and limits: Model-based prediction identified ophthalmopathy a median approximately 6.2 months prior to its onset.

Amplification of TCR beta CDR3 regions was performed using RNA transcripts as template. An initial round of RT-PCR targeting the TCR CDR3 relied on the HTBI primer set. A single record per CDR3 protein comes from TCRdb applying MiXCR to the multiplex PCR reads. This table has approximately 590,000 distinct CDR3 sequences, roughly 14% appearing once. Trimming cost V 3 bases and J 4 bases, with 23 bases left between them. Germline CDR1 reads ENHRY; CDR2 reads SYGVKD. The CDR3 is made up of 18 amino acids. This clonotype was found a few times. The antigen is unknown. The receptor was derived from a woman aged 25-40 years with Graves' hyperthyroidism. The specimen was blood. The V gene is TRBV10-3, the J gene TRBJ2-3, with D possibly being TRBD2 (5 bases). The CDR3 nucleotides are TGTGCCATCAGTGATTGGGAGTCCCTCGTTTATAGCGCAGATACGCAGTATTTT. Translating it yields CAISDWESLVYSADTQYF.